These 29 T cell receptor beta chains originate from one sample sequenced in a study of long-term antiretroviral therapy in people with HIV. The authors ran the immunoSEQ assay, v3.0, at survey level. Some clones are missing from TCRdb's copy, which holds only in-frame ones; the method was immunoSEQ multiplex PCR. The data contain about 39,000 clones, roughly nine tenths of them singletons. The source material was unsorted PBMCs, sampled 1.2 years after starting antiretroviral therapy. The receptors come from a woman in her forties or fifties with HIV.

The gene calls are TRBV10-3 and TRBJ2-3; a weak D match, TRBD2 (5 bases). V lost 2 bases to trimming and J lost 2 bases, with 8 bases between them. Germline CDR1 and CDR2: ENHRY and SYGVKD. This CDR3 has 14 residues. The CDR3 coding sequence is TGTGCCATCAGTGAGCCCGGGGACACAGATACGCAGTATTTT. It specifies CAISEPGDTDTQYF.

The rearrangement links TRBV10-3 to TRBJ2-2; 10 bases agree with TRBD2. CDR3 length: 16 residues. CDR1 is ENHRY and CDR2 is SYGVKD in the germline V gene. Trimming took 4 bases from V and 7 from J; bases not matched to a gene: 9. For the CDR3, the DNA is TGTGCCATCAGTGCCGCAGAGCCTAGCGGGGGCGGGGAGCTGTTTTTT. Translating gives CAISAAEPSGGGELFF.

This chain uses TRBV7-8 with TRBJ2-1; no reliable D call. V lost 4 bases to trimming and J lost 6 bases, with 13 bases between them. This CDR3 spans 14 amino acids. The germline V gene encodes CDR1 SGHVS and CDR2 FQNEAQ. CDR3 sequence: CASSSLEDPNEQFF. CDR3 coding DNA: TGTGCCAGCAGCTCCCTCGAGGACCCCAATGAGCAGTTCTTC.

The chain combines TRBV2 with TRBJ1-2; 8 bases are a match to TRBD1. The germline V gene encodes CDR1 SNHLY and CDR2 FYNNEI. Trimming cost V 5 bases and J 5 bases; bases outside gene matches: 1. This CDR3 comprises 12 residues. CDR3 residues: CASSRQGYGYTF. The CDR3 DNA sequence: TGTGCCAGCAGTCGACAGGGGTATGGCTACACCTTC.

The chain is built from TRBV2 and TRBJ1-2, with 7 bases lining up with TRBD1. J gave up 7 bases and V 6 bases, and 5 bases lay outside the gene matches. CDR3 length equals 12 residues. Germline V gene lookup returns CDR1 SNHLY and CDR2 FYNNEI. CDR3 protein: CASRGGGSGYTF. The DNA of the CDR3 is TGTGCCAGCAGGGGAGGGGGCTCTGGCTACACCTTC.

The J gene is TRBJ2-3, the V gene TRBV7-9, with TRBD2 matching 7 bases. This CDR3 is 15 amino acids long. Germline trimming cut 4 bases from V and 2 bases from J; bases unmatched to any gene: 6. Germline V gene sequence: CDR1 SEHNR, CDR2 FQNEAQ (reference sequence). The CDR3 reads CASSSSSGYTDTQYF. CDR3 DNA sequence: TGTGCCAGCAGCTCCTCTAGCGGCTACACAGATACGCAGTATTTT.

The V call is TRBV5-4, the J call TRBJ2-7, with D possibly TRBD1 on 6 matching bases. Germline loops: CDR1 SGHNT, CDR2 YYREEE (reference sequence). The CDR3 spans 14 residues. V was cut by 3 bases and J by 2 bases, with 12 bases left in between. CDR3 loop: CASSSTGSPYEQYF. In DNA form, the CDR3 reads TGTGCCAGCAGCTCTACAGGGTCTCCCTACGAGCAGTACTTC.

The gene calls are TRBV30 and TRBJ2-3; TRBD2 is a possible D gene (7 bases). Looked up from germline, CDR1 is GTSNPN and CDR2 is SVGIG (reference sequence). Trimming removed 2 bases at V and 1 base at J, with 19 bases between. This CDR3 spans 17 amino acids. In DNA, the CDR3 is TGTGCCTGGAGTCCCCCCCGGGGGGCTCTGGGCACAGATACGCAGTATTTT. As protein: CAWSPPRGALGTDTQYF.

This clone came up a few times. V is TRBV27 and J is TRBJ1-1, with D possibly matching TRBD1 (6 bases). V dropped 3 bases and J dropped 3 bases, with 8 bases sitting between them. The CDR3 sequence is 13 residues long. The germline CDR1 and CDR2 sequences are MNHEY and SMNVEV (reference sequence). The CDR3 spells CASSFRGYTEAFF. The CDR3 DNA reads as TGTGCCAGCAGTTTTAGGGGGTACACTGAAGCTTTCTTT.

This chain connects TRBV5-4 to TRBJ2-1, with TRBD1 matching 8 bases. J gave up 3 bases and V 3 bases, and 5 bases lay outside the gene matches. Looked up from germline, CDR1 is SGHNT and CDR2 is YYREEE (reference sequence). This CDR3 is built from 15 residues. CDR3 sequence: CASSSPGQVYNEQFF. The CDR3 region has the DNA TGTGCCAGCAGCTCCCCGGGACAGGTCTACAATGAGCAGTTCTTC.

The chain combines TRBV27 with TRBJ2-7; 8 nucleotides line up with TRBD2. Germline CDR1 is MNHEY and CDR2 is SMNVEV (reference sequence). The CDR3 sequence is 18 residues long. J was trimmed by 3 bases and V by 3 bases; bases with no gene match: 16. The CDR3 sequence is CASSFARGAASRNYEQYF. The CDR3 bases are TGTGCCAGCAGTTTTGCGCGGGGGGCCGCCTCAAGGAACTACGAGCAGTACTTC.

The V and J genes are TRBV4-2 and TRBJ2-3; 13 nucleotides agree with TRBD2. This CDR3 comprises 17 residues. Germline CDR1 is LGHNA and CDR2 is YNFKEQ. J gave up 4 bases and V 1 base, and 5 bases lay outside the gene matches. The CDR3 DNA is TGTGCCAGCAGCCAAGGGACTAGCGGGGGAACAGCAGATACGCAGTATTTT. Translation gives CASSQGTSGGTADTQYF.

The chain uses TRBV4-1 and TRBJ2-1; TRBD2 might be the D (6 bases). The V and J ends lost 7 bases and 7 bases respectively, with 11 bases between them. Looked up from germline, CDR1 is MGHRA and CDR2 is YSYEKL. This CDR3 has 12 amino acids. In nucleotides, the CDR3 is TGCGCCAGCATCCACGCGGGGAATGAGCAGTTCTTC. Encoded protein: CASIHAGNEQFF.

This clone was counted once. Other nucleotide sequences from this sample produce the same CDR3. The chain combines TRBV9 with TRBJ2-7, with D tentatively TRBD1 or TRBD2 (6 bases each). The V end was cut by 0 bases, the J end by 0 bases, with 7 bases between. Germline V gives CDR1 SGDLS, CDR2 YYNGEE. The CDR3 contains 14 residues. In nucleotides, the CDR3 is TGTGCCAGCAGCGTAGAGGGGGGCTCCTACGAGCAGTACTTC. This sequence encodes CASSVEGGSYEQYF.

The chain has TRBV18 and TRBJ2-7; 9 bases are a match to TRBD1. The V gene's germline CDR1 is KGHSH and CDR2 LQKENI. The CDR3 is 14 amino acids. V dropped 3 bases and J dropped 2; count of bases not matched to a gene: 2. CDR3 amino acids: CASSPGQGAYEQYF. DNA of the CDR3: TGTGCCAGCTCACCGGGACAGGGAGCCTACGAGCAGTACTTC. The complete variable domain, with remaining parts taken from reference TRBV18 and TRBJ2-7, reads NAGVMQNPRHLVRRRGQEARLRCSPMKGHSHVYWYRQLPEEGLKFMVYLQKENIIDESGMPKERFSAEFPKEGPSILRIQQVVRGDSAAYFCASSPGQGAYEQYFGPGTRLTVT.

The chain recombines TRBV19 with TRBJ1-3; D is uncertain. Germline lookup yields CDR1 LNHDA and CDR2 SQIVND (reference sequence). V was pared by 5 bases and J by 2 bases, with 7 bases between. This CDR3 has 13 residues. The CDR3 sequence: CASSRRAGNTIYF. The CDR3 bases are TGTGCCAGTAGTCGAAGGGCTGGAAACACCATATATTTT.

The chain uses TRBV6-5 and TRBJ2-7; TRBD1 aligns across 9 bases. The CDR3 is 14 amino acids. Looked up from germline, CDR1 is MNHEY and CDR2 is SVGAGI. J gave up 5 bases and V 0 bases, and 2 bases lay outside the gene matches. The CDR3 loop is CASSYSQGANEQYF. The DNA for the CDR3 is TGTGCCAGCAGTTACTCACAGGGGGCCAACGAGCAGTACTTC.

The genes are TRBV7-3 and TRBJ1-1; possible D gene TRBD1, 5 bases. CDR3 length: 15 residues. The V end was cut by 1 base, the J end by 5 bases, with 14 bases between. CDR1 and CDR2 (germline): SGHTA, FQGTGA. The CDR3 coding sequence is TGTGCCAGCAGCTTAAATGGGGGAGGGAGGACTGAAGCTTTCTTT. Translated, it gives CASSLNGGGRTEAFF.

In this sample, this clone turned up a few times. The same CDR3 can be traced to other DNA sequences in this sample. The rearrangement uses TRBV18 and TRBJ2-7; D remains unclear. CDR1 is KGHSH, CDR2 LQKENI, per germline. The CDR3 loop spans 13 amino acids. Trimming cost V 0 bases and J 1 base, with 4 bases left between them. In DNA form, the CDR3 reads TGTGCCAGCTCACCACCGAGTTCCTACGAGCAGTACTTC. Translation: CASSPPSSYEQYF.

The V and J genes are TRBV7-2 and TRBJ1-2; 8 nucleotides agree with TRBD1. The germline gives CDR1 SGHTA, CDR2 FQGNSA. This CDR3 has 14 residues. The trim removed 5 bases at V and 5 bases at J, leaving 7 bases unmatched. CDR3 coding DNA: TGTGCCAGCAGCGCCGGGACAGGAAGATATGGCTACACCTTC. Protein sequence: CASSAGTGRYGYTF. Full variable domain (rest looked up from reference TRBV7-2 and TRBJ1-2): GAGVSQSPSNKVTEKGKDVELRCDPISGHTALYWYRQSLGQGLEFLIYFQGNSAPDKSGLPSDRFSAERTGGSVSTLTIQRTQQEDSAVYLCASSAGTGRYGYTFGSGTRLTVV.

V gene TRBV5-1 combines with J gene TRBJ2-7, with 10 nucleotides matching TRBD2. This CDR3 spans 16 amino acids. Germline-derived CDR1 and CDR2 are SGHRS and YFSETQ. The V and J ends lost 2 bases and 5 bases, in that order; junction bases with no gene match: 10. CDR3 loop: CASSFGSSGGNDEQYF. The CDR3 nucleotides are TGCGCCAGCAGCTTCGGTTCTAGCGGGGGTAACGACGAGCAGTACTTC.

CDR3 sequence: CASSQTGGAGEKLFF. CDR3 bases: TGTGCCAGCAGCCAGACAGGGGGCGCGGGTGAAAAACTGTTTTTT. The chain links TRBV7-2 to TRBJ1-4; 10 bases line up with TRBD1. The CDR3 runs 15 residues. The V and J ends lost 5 bases and 7 bases, in that order; junction bases with no gene match: 7. Germline CDR1 and CDR2: SGHTA and FQGNSA.

The chain uses TRBV2 and TRBJ1-1; no definite D call. CDR3 size: 13 residues. In germline, CDR1 is SNHLY, CDR2 FYNNEI. The V gene lost 6 bases and the J gene lost 4 bases, with 12 bases spanning the gap. CDR3 loop: CASSARLSTEAFF. Here the CDR3 DNA reads TGTGCCAGCAGCGCGAGACTGAGCACTGAAGCTTTCTTT.

This chain joins TRBV5-1 and TRBJ2-1; D not certain. The germline gives CDR1 SGHRS, CDR2 YFSETQ. V lost 0 bases, J lost 6 bases, and 7 bases lay in between. The CDR3 spans 13 residues. The CDR3 loop is CASSLVNGNEQFF. In DNA, the CDR3 is TGCGCCAGCAGCTTGGTAAACGGCAATGAGCAGTTCTTC.

The rearrangement joins TRBV2 to TRBJ2-5; D gene ambiguous. Germline-derived CDR1 and CDR2 are SNHLY and FYNNEI. Trimming removed 4 bases at V and 3 bases at J, with 15 bases between. The CDR3 has 15 amino acids. The CDR3 sequence is CASSVFLGREETQYF. Written as DNA, the CDR3 is TGTGCCAGCAGTGTGTTTTTGGGCAGAGAAGAGACCCAGTACTTC.

The rearrangement joins TRBV6-1 to TRBJ1-5; weak D call: TRBD1 (6 bases). Per germline, CDR1 MNHNS and CDR2 SASEGT. The germline V and J ends were trimmed by 2 bases and 1 base, with 9 bases remaining between them. CDR3 length equals 15 residues. The chain's CDR3 is CASSELTGSNQPQHF. The CDR3 DNA reads TGTGCCAGCAGTGAATTGACAGGCAGCAATCAGCCCCAGCATTTT.

The chain links TRBV9 to TRBJ1-1; D ambiguous. V lost 5 bases and J 0 bases, leaving 8 bases between the germline ends. This CDR3 is built from 13 residues. Germline assignment: CDR1 SGDLS and CDR2 YYNGEE. CDR3 residues: CASSRLMNTEAFF. CDR3 nucleotide sequence: TGTGCCAGCAGTCGACTGATGAACACTGAAGCTTTCTTT.

The chain couples TRBV5-1 to TRBJ2-2; D possibly uses TRBD1 or TRBD2 (6 bases each). The germline V and J ends were trimmed by 0 bases and 2 bases, with 11 bases remaining between them. The CDR3 sequence is 16 residues long. CDR1 and CDR2 from the germline V gene are SGHRS and YFSETQ. The CDR3 nucleotides are TGCGCCAGCAGCTTGGGCGGAGGGGGTAACACCGGGGAGCTGTTTTTT. Amino acids: CASSLGGGGNTGELFF.

The chain carries TRBV7-6 and TRBJ2-2; D gene ambiguous. CDR1 is SGHVS and CDR2 is FNYEAQ in the germline V gene. The CDR3 has 13 residues. Trimming took 6 bases from V and 6 from J, leaving 11 bases between them. This CDR3 reads CASRLLRAGELFF. The CDR3 region has the DNA TGTGCCAGCAGATTACTTAGGGCCGGGGAGCTGTTTTTT.